A selection of T cell receptor beta chains follows, all from one sample in a study of T cell changes during pregnancy in multiple sclerosis. TCRdb's copy holds only in-frame clones and misses some; the assay was immunoSEQ multiplex PCR. Counted here are 60,000 to 70,000 clones, roughly 92% occurring once; the ten biggest clones make up approximately 1.4%. Material: peripheral blood, obtained in the second trimester of pregnancy. The source is a female donor with multiple sclerosis, enrolled in a pregnancy study. Each CDR3 is given with its conserved first and last residue.

v_call,cdr3_aa
TRBV19,CASSIGGGTYEQYF
TRBV6-6,CASSPGGRGEQYF
TRBV28,CASLQGNGEDSNQPQHF
TRBV4-3,CASSQARGNYGYTF
TRBV27,CASRAGASSYNSPLHF
TRBV5-1,CASSLEAANTEAFF
TRBV5-1,CASSFGGDQPQHF
TRBV5-1,CASSSQGNTGELFF
TRBV2,CASSALDYTDTQYF
TRBV9,CASSVPVSDANTGELFF
TRBV19,CASYKTGRFTEAFF
TRBV15,CATSRKAGVGADTQYF
TRBV19,CASSISPRRGPYNEQFF
TRBV5-1,CASSPSFQAYGYTF
TRBV4-3,CASSYDRERNQPQHF
TRBV4-2,CASSQVDSLSSGNTIYF
TRBV11-3,CASSPELAGGGDTQYF
TRBV6-5,CASSYTGTGADQPQHF
TRBV7-2,CASSKDWGNTGELFF
TRBV10-2,CASRRTSASSGANVLTF
TRBV29-1,CSVVRAGGSEAFF
TRBV7-9,CASSLFAGEETQYF
TRBV30,CAWSATVEAFF
TRBV4-1,CASSQDGQSSYEQYF
TRBV4-1,CASSQGSPRGGTGELFF
TRBV19,CASSPSGGNQPQHF
TRBV19,CASGLAGGRIGETQYF
TRBV19,CASSITGWPPLHF
TRBV11-3,CASSLDRGEDNEQFF
TRBV30,CAWEREKGTDTQYF
TRBV19,CASRVGQGYEQYF
TRBV11-2,CASSLIRDSNTGELFF
TRBV27,CASSLSWREGRYEQYF
TRBV7-9,CASSLGGRKETQYF
TRBV6-5,CASGGVGSPNTEAFF
TRBV19,CASSQTVGAYGYTF
TRBV27,CASRGTGYEQYF
TRBV6-5,CASSLGAGGWSPLHF
TRBV27,CASSHRQTNYGYTF
TRBV6-1,CASSDRSTGNTIYF
TRBV7-2,CASSYRGQNIQYF